The clone carrying this TCR beta chain has a single count. The data were taken from a study of blood T cell repertoires in COVID-19. Study-wide background: Spain, Italy and the United States supplied samples that represented acute and convalescent COVID-19. Sources were T cells, B-cell-depleted T cells, or PBMCs; the material itself was cDNA or gDNA.

In the original processing: Nucleated cell number was recorded as an estimate derived from reference gene primer amplification. Assay: immunoSEQ multiplex PCR; the TCRdb copy retains only in-frame clones and omits some. That table is the source of V, J and clone size, and D and trimming were worked out from the DNA. Of about 220,000 clones in the sample, about 86% were seen once. This CDR3 is 14 amino acids long. With 1 base removed from V and 4 bases from J, the gap between germline ends came to 11 bases. Germline V gene data show CDR1 as SGHKS and CDR2 as YYEKEE (reference sequence). The chain uses TRBV5-5 and TRBJ2-5, with D possibly matching TRBD1 (6 bases). This clonotype originated in a young woman who had recovered from COVID-19. The specimen sequenced was peripheral blood. Here the CDR3 DNA reads TGTGCCAGCAGCTTGCCAGGGGTGACAGAGACCCAGTACTTC. Translating gives CASSLPGVTETQYF.